A single sample is the source of the 31 T cell receptor beta chains below, sequenced in a study of OX40 agonist ivuxolimab in advanced cancers. Repertoires were generated with immunoSEQ multiplex PCR, while TCRdb's copy carries only in-frame clones and drops some. The repertoire holds 35,000 to 40,000 clones, with 88% as singletons. The sample was CD4+ or CD8+ T cells sorted from blood, taken in a trial of the OX40 agonist ivuxolimab. The receptor source for this set is an adult with an advanced solid tumor such as melanoma, head and neck, liver or kidney cancer.

The J gene is TRBJ2-7, the V gene TRBV27; a possible D gene is TRBD2 (6 bases). Trimming took 5 bases from V and 2 from J, leaving 13 bases between them. Germline V gene lookup returns CDR1 MNHEY and CDR2 SMNVEV (reference sequence). The CDR3 contains 14 residues. Here the CDR3 DNA reads TGTGCCAGCAGTCCCTTAGCGGCGACCTACGAGCAGTACTTC. Residues: CASSPLAATYEQYF.

The chain combines TRBV5-6 with TRBJ1-4; D unclear. The germline CDR1 and CDR2 sequences are SGHDT and YYEEEE. The V end lost 4 bases, the J end lost 8 bases, and 18 bases lay between the germline ends. The CDR3 spans 15 residues. CDR3 region: CASSRPEDGGEKLFF. CDR3 in DNA: TGTGCCAGCAGCCGGCCCGAGGACGGAGGAGAAAAACTGTTTTTT.

The rearrangement links TRBV13 to TRBJ1-1, with TRBD1 matching over 12 bases. The CDR3 has 17 residues. With 5 bases clipped from V and 3 bases from J, the junction kept 10 bases outside the gene matches. Germline CDR1 is PRHDT and CDR2 is FYEKMQ (reference sequence). In DNA, the CDR3 is TGTGCCAGCAGCAAGCCGGGACAGGGGGCTGCATACACTGAAGCTTTCTTT. Amino acid sequence: CASSKPGQGAAYTEAFF.

The genes are TRBV7-9 and TRBJ2-5; perhaps D is TRBD1 or TRBD2 (5 bases each). Germline V gene sequence: CDR1 SEHNR, CDR2 FQNEAQ (reference sequence). Trimming took 5 bases from V and 5 from J, leaving 18 bases between them. The CDR3 covers 15 residues. CDR3 residues: CASSPPGPREETQYF. The CDR3 nucleotides are TGTGCCAGCAGCCCTCCGGGACCTAGGGAGGAGACCCAGTACTTC.

CDR3 nucleotide sequence: TGTGCCAGCAGCAAGGGCCGCCAGCCCCAGCATTTT. Its protein is CASSKGRQPQHF. This chain joins TRBV27 and TRBJ1-5; D remains ambiguous. The CDR3 is 12 amino acids. Trimming took off 6 bases at V and 7 bases at J, with 10 bases between the two ends. Germline CDR1 and CDR2: MNHEY and SMNVEV (reference sequence).

This clone came up a few times. The chain recombines TRBV11-2 with TRBJ2-1, with TRBD1 as a possible D gene (6 bases). The germline gives CDR1 SGHAT, CDR2 FQNNGV. Deletions cut 5 bases from V and 8 bases from J, with 16 bases between. The CDR3 loop spans 14 amino acids. This CDR3 is CASSPGVVLDEQFF. CDR3 in DNA: TGTGCCAGCAGCCCAGGGGTGGTTTTGGATGAGCAGTTCTTC.

The chain recombines TRBV5-1 with TRBJ1-1, with TRBD1 as a possible D gene (5 bases). The V end lost 4 bases, the J end lost 4 bases, and 17 bases lay between the germline ends. Germline V gene lookup returns CDR1 SGHRS and CDR2 YFSETQ. CDR3 length equals 15 residues. CDR3: CASSLMTPQGTEAFF. The DNA for the CDR3 is TGCGCCAGCAGCCTAATGACACCCCAGGGCACTGAAGCTTTCTTT.

This clone is a singleton in its sample. V and J are TRBV7-9 and TRBJ2-7; 7 nucleotides line up with TRBD1. Germline V CDR1 and CDR2: SEHNR, FQNEAQ (reference sequence). J lost 2 bases, V lost 2 bases, and 6 bases had no gene match. The CDR3 runs 15 residues. The CDR3 bases are TGTGCCAGCAGCTTAATGGGACAGCTACCCTACGAGCAGTACTTC. Protein product: CASSLMGQLPYEQYF.

This chain uses TRBV9 with TRBJ2-7, with a weak D call TRBD2 (5 bases). V dropped 4 bases and J dropped 4 bases, with 9 bases sitting between them. This CDR3 is built from 12 residues. Germline V gives CDR1 SGDLS, CDR2 YYNGEE. CDR3 in DNA: TGTGCCAGCAGCCCCCGGGGATACGAGCAGTACTTC. Translated, it gives CASSPRGYEQYF.

The CDR3 sequence is CASSIDRAPAHQPQHF. CDR3 in DNA: TGTGCCAGCAGCATAGACAGGGCTCCTGCGCATCAGCCCCAGCATTTT. The chain has TRBV7-9 and TRBJ1-5; 7 nucleotides align to TRBD1. V lost 5 bases, J lost 5 bases, and 12 bases stayed unmatched. This CDR3 has 16 amino acids. CDR1 is SEHNR and CDR2 is FQNEAQ in the germline V gene (reference sequence). Complete variable domain (other parts from reference TRBV7-9 and TRBJ1-5): DTGVSQNPRHKITKRGQNVTFRCDPISEHNRLYWYRQTLGQGPEFLTYFQNEAQLEKSRLLSDRFSAERPKGSFSTLEIQRTEQGDSAMYLCASSIDRAPAHQPQHFGDGTRLSIL.

By frequency in the sample, this clone is medium-sized. This sequence joins TRBV6-1 and TRBJ2-1, with D tentatively TRBD1 or TRBD2 (5 bases each). The CDR3 consists of 14 residues. CDR1 is MNHNS and CDR2 is SASEGT in the germline V gene. The V end lost 3 bases, the J end lost 8 bases, and 14 bases lay between the germline ends. The CDR3 region is CASSDVGPADEQFF. In nucleotides, the CDR3 is TGTGCCAGCAGTGACGTGGGACCGGCCGATGAGCAGTTCTTC.

The rearrangement joins TRBV7-2 to TRBJ2-1, with D uncertain. Germline lookup yields CDR1 SGHTA and CDR2 FQGNSA. V was shortened by 0 bases and J by 3 bases, with 6 bases between the two germline ends. The CDR3 sequence is 14 residues long. This chain's CDR3 is CASSLALLYNEQFF. The DNA for the CDR3 is TGTGCCAGCAGCTTAGCGCTACTCTACAATGAGCAGTTCTTC.

By its share, this clone is medium-sized. This chain uses TRBV6-1 with TRBJ1-2; D is unclear. The CDR3 runs to 13 residues. From germline, CDR1 is MNHNS and CDR2 SASEGT. V lost 3 bases, J lost 6 bases, and 11 bases lay in between. The DNA of the CDR3 is TGTGCCAGCAGTGAGGCGGGCGGCGATGGCTACACCTTC. Protein sequence: CASSEAGGDGYTF.

The sample holds a few counts of this clone. J is TRBJ1-1 and V is TRBV19; 8 bases are shared with TRBD1. Germline loops: CDR1 LNHDA, CDR2 SQIVND (reference sequence). Unmatched junction bases numbered 5, after V lost 5 bases and J lost 6 bases. CDR3 length equals 13 residues. The CDR3 nucleotides read TGTGCCAGTAGTGAGACAGGGGATCCTGAAGCTTTCTTT. Translating gives CASSETGDPEAFF.

The V and J genes are TRBV28 and TRBJ1-4, with D unresolved. Germline CDR1 and CDR2: MDHEN and SYDVKM. The CDR3 consists of 15 residues. V was cut by 9 bases and J by 0 bases, with 14 bases left in between. The CDR3 DNA reads TGTGCCAGTACCTGGCATCGGGCAACTAATGAAAAACTGTTTTTT. Its translation: CASTWHRATNEKLFF.

The chain joins TRBV19 to TRBJ2-2, with D perhaps matching TRBD1 (6 bases). With 9 bases removed from V and 0 bases from J, the gap between germline ends came to 11 bases. The CDR3 loop spans 14 amino acids. Germline V gives CDR1 LNHDA, CDR2 SQIVND (reference sequence). CDR3 sequence: CASEGVTNTGELFF. The CDR3 nucleotides read TGTGCCAGCGAGGGGGTAACGAACACCGGGGAGCTGTTTTTT.

CDR3 protein: CASSETLGNTEAFF. DNA for the CDR3: TGCGCCAGCAGTGAAACCCTCGGAAACACTGAAGCTTTCTTT. V and J are TRBV10-2 and TRBJ1-1; no reliable D call. There are 14 residues in the CDR3. Germline CDR1 WSHSY, CDR2 SAAADI. V was pared by 3 bases and J by 2 bases, with 10 bases between.

V usage is TRBV5-1 and J usage is TRBJ1-1; D is perhaps TRBD1 (5 bases). Trimming removed 3 bases at V and 4 bases at J, with 19 bases between. The CDR3 covers 16 residues. Germline V lookup: CDR1 SGHRS, CDR2 YFSETQ. DNA for the CDR3: TGCGCCAGCAGCTCGGGATTAAGTGAGGGGAGCACTGAAGCTTTCTTT. Protein product: CASSSGLSEGSTEAFF.

The V call is TRBV11-2, the J call TRBJ2-7, with unresolved D. Germline-derived CDR1 and CDR2 are SGHAT and FQNNGV. V shed 5 bases and J shed 5 bases, with 13 bases lying between them. This CDR3 is built from 13 residues. Here the CDR3 DNA reads TGTGCCAGCAGCCAAGAGGCCTTAGACGAGCAGTACTTC. Protein sequence: CASSQEALDEQYF. The complete variable domain, with remaining parts taken from reference TRBV11-2 and TRBJ2-7, reads EAGVAQSPRYKIIEKRQSVAFWCNPISGHATLYWYQQILGQGPKLLIQFQNNGVVDDSQLPKDRFSAERLKGVDSTLKIQPAKLEDSAVYLCASSQEALDEQYFGPGTRLTVT.

This chain uses TRBV2 with TRBJ2-3; D not certain. CDR3 length equals 15 residues. Trimming stripped 3 bases from V and 3 bases from J, with 13 bases between. Germline V lookup: CDR1 SNHLY, CDR2 FYNNEI. The CDR3 DNA is TGTGCCAGCAGTGATCTCCAGAAGCTTACAGATACGCAGTATTTT. This encodes CASSDLQKLTDTQYF.

The rearrangement uses TRBV2 and TRBJ2-1, with D possibly being TRBD1 or TRBD2 (5 bases each). CDR1 and CDR2 from the germline V gene are SNHLY and FYNNEI. This CDR3 spans 16 amino acids. V was trimmed by 3 bases and J by 2 bases, leaving 14 bases between them. CDR3 sequence reads: CASSEMGVRAYNEQFF. CDR3 coding DNA: TGTGCCAGCAGTGAGATGGGGGTGAGAGCCTACAATGAGCAGTTCTTC.

The chain uses TRBV6-1 and TRBJ1-5; D perhaps matches TRBD1 (5 bases). Germline V gives CDR1 MNHNS, CDR2 SASEGT. Trimming removed 5 bases at V and 0 bases at J, with 11 bases between. The CDR3 runs 15 residues. The CDR3 DNA sequence: TGTGCCAGCAGTCCGACAGACACTAGCAATCAGCCCCAGCATTTT. Translated: CASSPTDTSNQPQHF.

This sequence joins TRBV7-2 and TRBJ2-7; D remains ambiguous. CDR1 and CDR2 (germline): SGHTA, FQGNSA. The length of the CDR3 is 13 residues. The V gene lost 3 bases and the J gene lost 3 bases, with 9 bases spanning the gap. For the CDR3, the DNA is TGTGCCAGCAGCTTGGGTGTGGTCTACGAGCAGTACTTC. Translation gives CASSLGVVYEQYF.

The gene calls are TRBV5-1 and TRBJ1-2, with 10 bases lining up with TRBD1. The CDR3 length is 14 residues. The germline V gene has CDR1 SGHRS and CDR2 YFSETQ. After removal of 4 bases from V and 6 bases from J, the junction contained 6 bases not matched to a gene. The CDR3 DNA reads as TGCGCCAGCAGCCCGGGACAGGGGCTTCATGGCTACACCTTC. This codes for CASSPGQGLHGYTF.

The V call is TRBV30, the J call TRBJ1-1; no definite D call. CDR3 length: 9 amino acids. Trimming removed 8 bases from V and 8 bases from J, with 9 bases in between. Germline CDR1 GTSNPN, CDR2 SVGIG (reference sequence). In DNA form, the CDR3 reads TGTGCCCTGGCCTTGGAAGCTTTCTTT. It is translated as CALALEAFF.

The chain joins TRBV25-1 to TRBJ2-1, with D unresolved. V lost 4 bases, J lost 4 bases, and 5 bases lay in between. Germline V gene sequence: CDR1 MGHDK, CDR2 SYGVNS. This CDR3 has 12 residues. CDR3 sequence: CASSVGYNEQFF. The CDR3 coding sequence is TGTGCCAGCAGTGTTGGGTACAATGAGCAGTTCTTC. The full variable domain, with the rest looked up from reference TRBV25-1 and TRBJ2-1, is EADIYQTPRYLVIGTGKKITLECSQTMGHDKMYWYQQDPGMELHLIHYSYGVNSTEKGDLSSESTVSRIRTEHFPLTLESARPSHTSQYLCASSVGYNEQFFGPGTRLTVL.

V is TRBV19 and J is TRBJ1-5; unclear D gene. The germline V gene has CDR1 LNHDA and CDR2 SQIVND (reference sequence). CDR3 length: 15 amino acids. The ends were cut back, 4 bases at V and 4 bases at J, with 14 bases in the middle. The CDR3 here is CASSKTWAENQPQHF. CDR3 nucleotides: TGTGCCAGTAGTAAGACGTGGGCAGAGAATCAGCCCCAGCATTTT.

On this clone: One end of the junction varies from germline; a read error may be responsible. V gene TRBV11-2 combines with J gene TRBJ2-1; 12 bases line up with TRBD2. Germline V lookup: CDR1 SGHAT, CDR2 FQNNGV. The CDR3 runs to 15 residues. The CDR3 here is CASSYGLAGNNGQFF. The CDR3 DNA reads as TGTGCCAGCAGCTATGGACTAGCGGGGAACAATGGGCAGTTCTTC.

The rearrangement uses TRBV19 and TRBJ1-3, with TRBD1 identical over 10 bases. V dropped 5 bases and J dropped 2; count of bases not matched to a gene: 6. Germline lookup yields CDR1 LNHDA and CDR2 SQIVND (reference sequence). The CDR3 consists of 16 residues. The CDR3 bases are TGTGCCAGTAGTTTTGGACAGGGGGAAGCTGGAAACACCATATATTTT. Protein: CASSFGQGEAGNTIYF.

The chain joins TRBV4-1 to TRBJ2-7; 11 positions match TRBD1. The CDR3 has 15 amino acids. The J segment lost 5 bases and the V segment lost 5 bases, leaving 8 bases of the junction unmatched. Germline CDR1 is MGHRA and CDR2 is YSYEKL. The CDR3 DNA follows: TGCGCCAGCAGCAATTGGGACAGGGGGGCCCACGAGCAGTACTTC. Protein product: CASSNWDRGAHEQYF.

The chain links TRBV15 to TRBJ2-3; no clear D. The V end was cut by 0 bases, the J end by 6 bases, with 13 bases between. CDR1 is LNHNV and CDR2 is YYDKDF in the germline V gene (reference sequence). This CDR3 has 15 residues. The CDR3: CATSRDLSSVDTQYF. DNA of the CDR3: TGTGCCACCAGCAGAGATCTGAGTAGTGTGGATACGCAGTATTTT.